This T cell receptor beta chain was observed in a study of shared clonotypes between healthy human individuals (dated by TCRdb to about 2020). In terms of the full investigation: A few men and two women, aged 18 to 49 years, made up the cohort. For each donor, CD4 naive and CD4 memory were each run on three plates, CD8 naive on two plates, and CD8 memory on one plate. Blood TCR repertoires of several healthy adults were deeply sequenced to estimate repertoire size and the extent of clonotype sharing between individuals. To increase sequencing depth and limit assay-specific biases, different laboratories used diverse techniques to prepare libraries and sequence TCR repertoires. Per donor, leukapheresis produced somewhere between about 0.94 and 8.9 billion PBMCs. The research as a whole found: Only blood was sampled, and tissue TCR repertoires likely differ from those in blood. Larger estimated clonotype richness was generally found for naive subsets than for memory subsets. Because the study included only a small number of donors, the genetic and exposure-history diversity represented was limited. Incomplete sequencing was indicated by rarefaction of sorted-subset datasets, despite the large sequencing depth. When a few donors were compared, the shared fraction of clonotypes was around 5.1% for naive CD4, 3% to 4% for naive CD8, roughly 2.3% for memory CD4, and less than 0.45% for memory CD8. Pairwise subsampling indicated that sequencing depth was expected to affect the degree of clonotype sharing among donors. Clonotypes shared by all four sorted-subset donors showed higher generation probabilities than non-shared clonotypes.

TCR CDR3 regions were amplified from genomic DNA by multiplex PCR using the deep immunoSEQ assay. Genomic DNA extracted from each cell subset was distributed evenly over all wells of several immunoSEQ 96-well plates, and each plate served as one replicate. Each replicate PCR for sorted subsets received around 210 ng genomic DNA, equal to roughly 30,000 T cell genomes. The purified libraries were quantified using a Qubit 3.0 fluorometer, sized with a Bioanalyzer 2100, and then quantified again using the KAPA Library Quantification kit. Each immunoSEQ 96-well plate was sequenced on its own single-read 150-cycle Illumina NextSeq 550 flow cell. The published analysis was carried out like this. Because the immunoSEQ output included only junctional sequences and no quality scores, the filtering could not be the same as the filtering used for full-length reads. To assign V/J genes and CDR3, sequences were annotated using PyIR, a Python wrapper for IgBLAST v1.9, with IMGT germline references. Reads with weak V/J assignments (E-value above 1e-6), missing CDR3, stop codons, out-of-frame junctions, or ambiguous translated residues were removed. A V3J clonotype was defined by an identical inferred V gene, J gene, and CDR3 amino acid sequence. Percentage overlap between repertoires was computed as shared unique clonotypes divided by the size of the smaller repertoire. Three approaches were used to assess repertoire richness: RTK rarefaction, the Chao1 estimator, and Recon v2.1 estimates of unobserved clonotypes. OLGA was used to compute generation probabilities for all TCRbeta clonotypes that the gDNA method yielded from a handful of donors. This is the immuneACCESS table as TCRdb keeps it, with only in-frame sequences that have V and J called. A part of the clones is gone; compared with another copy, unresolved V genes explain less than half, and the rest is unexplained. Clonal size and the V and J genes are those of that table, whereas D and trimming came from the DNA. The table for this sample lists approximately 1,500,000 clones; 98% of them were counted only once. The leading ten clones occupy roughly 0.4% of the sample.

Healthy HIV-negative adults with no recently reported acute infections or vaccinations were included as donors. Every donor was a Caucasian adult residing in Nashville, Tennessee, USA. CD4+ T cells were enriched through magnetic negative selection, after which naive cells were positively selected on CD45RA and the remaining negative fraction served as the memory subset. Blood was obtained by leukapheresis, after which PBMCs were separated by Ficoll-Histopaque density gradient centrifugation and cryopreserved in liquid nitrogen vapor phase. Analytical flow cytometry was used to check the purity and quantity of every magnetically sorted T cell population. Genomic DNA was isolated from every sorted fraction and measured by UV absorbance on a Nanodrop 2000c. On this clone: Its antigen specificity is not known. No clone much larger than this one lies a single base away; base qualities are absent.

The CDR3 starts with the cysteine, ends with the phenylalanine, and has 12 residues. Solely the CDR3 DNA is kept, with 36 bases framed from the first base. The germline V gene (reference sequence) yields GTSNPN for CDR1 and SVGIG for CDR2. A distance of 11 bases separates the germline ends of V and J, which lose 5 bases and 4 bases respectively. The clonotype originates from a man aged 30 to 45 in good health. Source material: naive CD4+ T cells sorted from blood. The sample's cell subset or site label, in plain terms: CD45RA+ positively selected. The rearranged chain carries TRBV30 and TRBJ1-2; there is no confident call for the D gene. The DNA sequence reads TGTGCCTGGGGCGAGACGTTCTATGGCTACACCTTC. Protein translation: CAWGETFYGYTF.